The rows below give T cell receptor beta chains drawn from one sample of a study of blood T cells in healthy people across ages. Via MiXCR, TCRdb re-called the 5' RACE reads, giving one row per CDR3 protein. The sample carries roughly 680,000 distinct CDR3 sequences, 40% to 65% recorded once. Material: blood. These receptors were collected from a woman older than 75 in good health. The CDR3 runs from the conserved cysteine through the conserved F or W. The order of the fields is J gene, V gene, clone size, CDR3 protein. Some rows have no size entry. The others give once, few or many, or a class for an expanded clone.

j_gene: TRBJ2-3; v_gene: TRBV11-2; abundance: -; CDR3aa: CASQTTGPNTQYF
j_gene: TRBJ2-7; v_gene: TRBV28; abundance: once; CDR3aa: CASMRGGEYEQYF
j_gene: TRBJ2-3; v_gene: TRBV29-1; abundance: -; CDR3aa: CSVEILTGRTDTQYF
j_gene: TRBJ2-3; v_gene: TRBV5-1; abundance: many; CDR3aa: CASSLGLAGMADTQYF
j_gene: TRBJ1-6; v_gene: TRBV10-3; abundance: once; CDR3aa: CANRRDRDNSPLHF
j_gene: TRBJ2-7; v_gene: TRBV7-9; abundance: -; CDR3aa: CASSQTGGDYGQYF
j_gene: TRBJ2-1; v_gene: TRBV12-3/TRBV12-4; abundance: -; CDR3aa: CASSFGGLAGWDEQFF
j_gene: TRBJ2-1; v_gene: TRBV3-1; abundance: -; CDR3aa: CASSQGRQSYNEQFF
j_gene: -; v_gene: TRBV21-1; abundance: -; CDR3aa: CASSSRDKNSYEQYF
j_gene: TRBJ2-5; v_gene: TRBV5-6; abundance: -; CDR3aa: CASSFNLRQQETQYF
j_gene: TRBJ2-6; v_gene: TRBV27; abundance: -; CDR3aa: CASSLWGILGSGANVLTF
j_gene: TRBJ1-5; v_gene: TRBV6-1; abundance: once; CDR3aa: CASRSGTGYNQPQHF
j_gene: TRBJ2-3; v_gene: TRBV9; abundance: -; CDR3aa: CARSVGGDTQYF
j_gene: TRBJ2-3; v_gene: TRBV11-2; abundance: many; CDR3aa: CASRQEQQTHTDTQYF
j_gene: TRBJ2-2; v_gene: TRBV3-1; abundance: few; CDR3aa: CASSQHRGLVNGELFF
j_gene: TRBJ2-1; v_gene: TRBV7-9; abundance: -; CDR3aa: CASSNSLGQDYNEQFF
j_gene: TRBJ2-7; v_gene: TRBV4-2; abundance: -; CDR3aa: CASSRSAVTGAHEQYF
j_gene: TRBJ2-1; v_gene: TRBV14; abundance: many; CDR3aa: CASSQVYLRGALDNEQFF
j_gene: TRBJ2-5; v_gene: TRBV20-1; abundance: few; CDR3aa: CSARSEWGETQYF